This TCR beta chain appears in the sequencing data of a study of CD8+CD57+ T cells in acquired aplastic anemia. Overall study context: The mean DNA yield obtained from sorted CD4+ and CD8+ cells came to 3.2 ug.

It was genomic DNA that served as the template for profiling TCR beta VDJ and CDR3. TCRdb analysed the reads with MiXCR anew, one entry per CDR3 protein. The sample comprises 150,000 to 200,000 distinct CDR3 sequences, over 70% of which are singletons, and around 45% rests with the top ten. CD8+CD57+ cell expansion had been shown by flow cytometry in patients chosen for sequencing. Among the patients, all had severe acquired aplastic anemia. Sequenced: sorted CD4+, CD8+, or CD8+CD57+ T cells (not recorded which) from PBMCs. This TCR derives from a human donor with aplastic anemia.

The CDR3 coding sequence is TGTGCCACCAGTGACTTGACAGATCAGCCCCAGCATTTT. It encodes CATSDLTDQPQHF. The rearrangement uses TRBV24-1 and TRBJ1-5; weak D call: TRBD1 (5 bases). This CDR3 has 13 amino acids. Between the trimmed V and J ends, which lost 4 bases and 5 bases, there was a span of 8 bases. Per germline, CDR1 KGHDR and CDR2 SFDVKD.